The 8 T cell receptor beta chains in this list originate from one sample, sequenced in a study of T cells in Graves' hyperthyroidism and ophthalmopathy. Authors of the study amplified TCR beta CDR3 regions from RNA transcripts. During a first-round RT-PCR of the TCR CDR3, the HTBI primer set was used. TCRdb ran MiXCR on the multiplex PCR reads and lists one entry per CDR3 protein. Among 600,000 or so distinct CDR3 sequences listed, 15% to 20% were seen once. The sample consisted of blood. All receptors derive from a woman in her thirties with Graves' hyperthyroidism.

Points on this clonotype: A read error may explain this, as a much larger clone is one base away. V usage is TRBV7-9 and J usage is TRBJ2-3, with D unresolved. Trimming shortened V by 5 bases and J by 0 bases, and 18 bases separated the two germline ends. Per germline, CDR1 SEHNR and CDR2 FQNEAQ (reference sequence). This CDR3 comprises 17 residues. The CDR3, as DNA: TGTGCCAGCAGCCGGAGCCTACAGAAAGGAAGCACAGATACGCAGTATTTT. Its protein product is CASSRSLQKGSTDTQYF.

This clonotype was observed at least ten times. The rearrangement links TRBV28 to TRBJ2-1; D remains ambiguous. The CDR3 is made up of 14 amino acids. The germline V gene encodes CDR1 MDHEN and CDR2 SYDVKM. Between the trimmed V and J ends, which lost 6 bases and 4 bases, there was a span of 13 bases. The CDR3 protein is CASSLVGSYNEQFF. The CDR3 DNA follows: TGTGCCAGCAGCTTAGTTGGCAGTTACAATGAGCAGTTCTTC.

This clonotype has more than one count but fewer than ten. V and J are TRBV7-2 and TRBJ2-5; 15 bases line up with TRBD2. This CDR3 has 16 residues. The trim removed 5 bases at V and 4 bases at J, leaving 5 bases unmatched. Germline V gene data show CDR1 as SGHTA and CDR2 as FQGNSA. The CDR3 spells CASSGLAGGWGETQYF. The CDR3 nucleotides are TGTGCCAGCAGCGGACTAGCGGGAGGGTGGGGAGAGACCCAGTACTTC.

Many counts were recorded for this clonotype. The J gene is TRBJ2-1, the V gene TRBV12-3 or TRBV12-4, with D tentatively TRBD2 (6 bases). The ends were cut back, 3 bases at V and 3 bases at J, with 9 bases in the middle. The CDR3 is made up of 14 amino acids. Here the CDR3 DNA reads TGTGCCAGCAGTTTGCGGGGTCTCTACAATGAGCAGTTCTTC. Translation: CASSLRGLYNEQFF.

The chain recombines TRBV9 with TRBJ2-3; tentative D call: TRBD2 (5 bases). CDR3 length: 15 residues. Germline V CDR1 and CDR2: SGDLS, YYNGEE. V was shortened by 0 bases and J by 4 bases, with 12 bases between the two germline ends. CDR3 loop: CASSVGASSPDTQYF. CDR3 nucleotides: TGTGCCAGCAGCGTAGGGGCTAGCAGTCCAGATACGCAGTATTTT.

Note on this clonotype: This may be a read error: a much more frequent sequence differs by one nucleotide. This sequence joins TRBV7-3 and TRBJ2-3, with 9 bases lining up with TRBD1. This CDR3 comprises 16 residues. Germline V gene data show CDR1 as SGHTA and CDR2 as FQGTGA. For the CDR3, the DNA is TGTGCCAACAGCTTAACCCGGGACAGGGACACAGATACGCAGTATTTT. Protein sequence: CANSLTRDRDTDTQYF.

This clonotype was counted once. The genes are TRBV6-5 and TRBJ2-5, with D possibly being TRBD1 (5 bases). The CDR3 length is 15 residues. The V end lost 3 bases, the J end lost 5 bases, and 16 bases lay between the germline ends. Germline values: CDR1 MNHEY, CDR2 SVGAGI. The CDR3 sequence is CASSYGDGAHETQYF. The DNA for the CDR3 is TGTGCCAGCAGTTATGGGGATGGGGCGCACGAGACCCAGTACTTC.

The genes are TRBV19 and TRBJ2-7; D is perhaps TRBD1 or TRBD2 (5 bases each). Germline values: CDR1 LNHDA, CDR2 SQIVND (reference sequence). This CDR3 has 16 amino acids. The V gene lost 3 bases and the J gene lost 1 base, with 16 bases spanning the gap. In nucleotides, the CDR3 is TGTGCCAGTAGTATTGACGTGGCGAGGGGATCCTACGAGCAGTACTTC. This codes for CASSIDVARGSYEQYF.